The 32 T cell receptor beta chains below were found in one sample sequenced in a study of shared clonotypes between healthy human individuals. Some clones are missing from TCRdb's copy, which holds only in-frame ones; the method was immunoSEQ multiplex PCR. Of under 1,100,000 clones listed, roughly 74% were seen once; the top ten hold around 0.61%. The sequencing input was memory CD4+ T cells from PBMCs. Subset of the sample: CD45RA-negative fraction. The receptors were gathered from a man aged 18 to 29 in good health. Some clones in this sample may be carry-over from other donors' samples.

The chain carries TRBV7-9 and TRBJ2-2, with no clear D. CDR1 is SEHNR and CDR2 is FQNEAQ in the germline V gene (reference sequence). There are 16 residues in the CDR3. V was pared by 2 bases and J by 4 bases, with 14 bases between. In DNA form, the CDR3 reads TGTGCCAGCAGCTTACGGTCGTCTCTCCTCACCGGGGAGCTGTTTTTT. Protein sequence: CASSLRSSLLTGELFF.

V is TRBV6-1 and J is TRBJ1-3, with TRBD1 matching 10 bases. Per the germline V gene, CDR1 is MNHNS and CDR2 is SASEGT. Unmatched junction bases numbered 7, after V lost 9 bases and J lost 2 bases. The CDR3 is made up of 15 amino acids. The CDR3 nucleotides are TGTGCCAGTACCCGGGACAGGGGAACTGGAAACACCATATATTTT. Amino acid sequence: CASTRDRGTGNTIYF.

This clone was seen once. The V and J genes are TRBV5-1 and TRBJ2-7, with 9 bases matching TRBD2. V was clipped by 2 bases and J by 2 bases; unmatched bases: 5. Germline lookup yields CDR1 SGHRS and CDR2 YFSETQ. The CDR3 consists of 15 residues. The CDR3 nucleotides are TGCGCCAGCAGCTTCCGCGCGGGAGGGGCCTACGAGCAGTACTTC. This codes for CASSFRAGGAYEQYF.

This clone was detected once. The CDR3 nucleotides read TGCGCCAGCAGCCAAGATTTCCGGGGGGTCTACGAGCAGTACTTC. This sequence encodes CASSQDFRGVYEQYF. The chain is built from TRBV4-1 and TRBJ2-7, with 7 bases fitting TRBD2. The CDR3 contains 15 residues. V gave up 0 bases and J gave up 3 bases; unmatched junction bases: 5. The germline V gene has CDR1 MGHRA and CDR2 YSYEKL.

V usage is TRBV7-9 and J usage is TRBJ2-5, with D hard to call. Trimming pared 4 bases from V and 5 bases from J, leaving 14 bases between. Germline loops: CDR1 SEHNR, CDR2 FQNEAQ (reference sequence). CDR3 length: 14 residues. The CDR3 nucleotides read TGTGCCAGCAGCTCCAGGCGAGGTTTTGAGACCCAGTACTTC. Its protein is CASSSRRGFETQYF.

The rearrangement joins TRBV7-2 to TRBJ2-1; tentative D call: TRBD1 (5 bases). The CDR3 length is 14 residues. Germline V gene data show CDR1 as SGHTA and CDR2 as FQGNSA. Trimming removed 4 bases at V and 8 bases at J, with 15 bases between. In DNA, the CDR3 is TGTGCCAGCAGCTCATTTAGGGGAAAGGATGAGCAGTTCTTC. As protein: CASSSFRGKDEQFF.

The J gene is TRBJ2-1, the V gene TRBV7-3, with D perhaps matching TRBD1 (5 bases). Germline V CDR1 and CDR2: SGHTA, FQGTGA. V shed 4 bases and J shed 9 bases, with 10 bases lying between them. This CDR3 spans 12 amino acids. The CDR3 protein is CASSSGRGEQFF. CDR3 nucleotide sequence: TGTGCCAGCAGCTCAGGTAGGGGTGAGCAGTTCTTC.

As concerns this clone: An end of the junction differs from the germline gene, which may be a read error. The chain combines TRBV2 with TRBJ1-2; TRBD1 agrees at 8 bases. Germline assignment: CDR1 SNHLY and CDR2 FYNNEI. The CDR3 contains 15 residues. The CDR3 loop reads CASRQTPGQDTRGRF. Here the CDR3 DNA reads TGTGCCAGCAGACAAACCCCGGGACAGGATACCCGCGGTCGTTTC.

The chain employs TRBV5-1 and TRBJ2-3, with a tentative D call TRBD1 (5 bases). Trimming shortened V by 0 bases and J by 2 bases, and 13 bases separated the two germline ends. This CDR3 is 16 amino acids long. Germline assignment: CDR1 SGHRS and CDR2 YFSETQ. This CDR3 reads CASSLASGRSTDTQYF. The CDR3 coding sequence is TGCGCCAGCAGCTTGGCCTCAGGGCGATCCACAGATACGCAGTATTTT.

CDR3 nucleotides: TGCGCCAGCAGCTTATGGGGGAGGAACCAAGAGACCCAGTACTTC. It yields the protein CASSLWGRNQETQYF. The chain is built from TRBV5-1 and TRBJ2-5; D is possibly TRBD2 (6 bases). Germline CDR1 SGHRS, CDR2 YFSETQ. V was trimmed by 2 bases and J by 0 bases, leaving 11 bases between them. The CDR3 sequence is 15 residues long.

The chain employs TRBV6-5 and TRBJ1-2, with TRBD1 matching over 7 bases. This CDR3 has 16 amino acids. Looked up from germline, CDR1 is MNHEY and CDR2 is SVGAGI. Unmatched junction bases numbered 12, after V lost 4 bases and J lost 4 bases. The CDR3 region has the DNA TGTGCCAGCAGTTCGACAGGCCCAGGGGGTTTCTATGGCTACACCTTC. As protein: CASSSTGPGGFYGYTF.

This CDR3 reads CASSLLGTGGTDTQYF. CDR3 DNA sequence: TGTGCCAGCAGCTTGTTAGGGACAGGGGGCACAGATACGCAGTATTTT. This chain uses TRBV5-6 with TRBJ2-3; TRBD1 matches 10 bases. The CDR3 runs 16 residues. CDR1 and CDR2 (germline): SGHDT, YYEEEE. J lost 1 base, V lost 1 base, and 3 bases had no gene match.

CDR3 sequence reads: CASSQVRASGTYEQYF. CDR3 nucleotide sequence: TGTGCCAGTAGCCAAGTTCGGGCTAGCGGAACCTACGAGCAGTACTTC. J is TRBJ2-7 and V is TRBV19; TRBD2 matches 7 bases. The germline V gene encodes CDR1 LNHDA and CDR2 SQIVND (reference sequence). After removal of 6 bases from V and 2 bases from J, the junction contained 13 bases not matched to a gene. The CDR3 covers 16 residues.

This rearrangement joins TRBV2 to TRBJ1-3, with 7 bases aligning to TRBD1. The CDR3 has 16 residues. Germline V CDR1 and CDR2: SNHLY, FYNNEI. V trimming: 1 base; J trimming: 0 bases; junction bases outside the gene matches: 3. CDR3 sequence (DNA): TGTGCCAGCAGTGAAGAGGGGGCCGACTCTGGAAACACCATATATTTT. It specifies CASSEEGADSGNTIYF.

There are a few counts of this clone. The rearrangement joins TRBV5-6 to TRBJ1-2; maybe TRBD1 (5 bases). This CDR3 is 13 amino acids long. V gave up 4 bases and J gave up 8 bases, with 15 bases separating them. Germline CDR1 reads SGHDT; CDR2 reads YYEEEE. CDR3 protein: CASSTGTSGGYTF. Written as DNA, the CDR3 is TGTGCCAGCAGCACCGGGACCTCCGGGGGCTACACCTTC. The full variable domain, its missing parts supplied by reference TRBV5-6 and TRBJ1-2, is DAGVTQSPTHLIKTRGQQVTLRCSPKSGHDTVSWYQQALGQGPQFIFQYYEEEERQRGNFPDRFSGHQFPNYSSELNVNALLLGDSALYLCASSTGTSGGYTFGSGTRLTVV.

In its sample, this clone was seen many times. In the same sample, other DNA sequences code for this CDR3. This chain links TRBV27 with TRBJ2-7; no firm D call. Germline CDR1 MNHEY, CDR2 SMNVEV (reference sequence). The CDR3 is made up of 13 amino acids. V lost 6 bases, J lost 4 bases, and 13 bases lay in between. Here the CDR3 DNA reads TGTGCCAGCAGCACAAGGATCTTTTACGAGCAGTACTTC. Residues: CASSTRIFYEQYF.

This clone was observed many times. V is TRBV18 and J is TRBJ2-1; 15 bases align to TRBD2. CDR1 KGHSH and CDR2 LQKENI come from the germline V gene. The trim removed 3 bases at V and 8 bases at J, leaving 5 bases unmatched. This CDR3 is 16 amino acids long. CDR3 DNA sequence: TGTGCCAGCTCACCCGGACTAGCGGGAGGGTACTATGAGCAGTTCTTC. Its protein product is CASSPGLAGGYYEQFF.

This clone was seen more than once but under ten times. The CDR3 sequence: CASSLEGRATDTQYF. DNA of the CDR3: TGCGCCAGCAGCTTGGAGGGCAGGGCAACAGATACGCAGTATTTT. The rearrangement uses TRBV5-1 and TRBJ2-3; weak D call: TRBD1 (5 bases). There are 15 residues in the CDR3. V gave up 0 bases and J gave up 3 bases, with 11 bases separating them. Germline V lookup: CDR1 SGHRS, CDR2 YFSETQ.

The table lists this clone with a few counts. The chain couples TRBV13 to TRBJ2-2; TRBD1 might be the D (5 bases). Trimming stripped 0 bases from V and 5 bases from J, with 13 bases between. CDR3 length: 16 residues. Germline assignment: CDR1 PRHDT and CDR2 FYEKMQ (reference sequence). CDR3 DNA: TGTGCCAGCAGCTTAGGACGGCAGGGTTGGACCGGGGAGCTGTTTTTT. Translation gives CASSLGRQGWTGELFF.

A remark on this clone: A read error may produce the germline difference seen at one junction end. The V call is TRBV11-2, the J call TRBJ2-3; D not certain. Germline V gives CDR1 SGHAT, CDR2 FQNNGV. The CDR3 spans 13 residues. The CDR3 loop reads CASSHPLTDTQYF. CDR3 nucleotide sequence: TGCGCCAGCAGCCACCCCTTAACAGATACGCAGTATTTT.

As for this clone: A much larger clone lies one base from this, so it may be a read error. The CDR3 ends on some other residue instead of the conserved phenylalanine or tryptophan, so this is likely a read error. The V call is TRBV7-2, the J call TRBJ1-1; no clear D. V was pared by 1 base and J by 4 bases, with 13 bases between. CDR3 length: 15 residues. Germline CDR1 SGHTA, CDR2 FQGNSA. CDR3 amino acids: CASSLVGGFGTEAFL. Written as DNA, the CDR3 is TGTGCCAGCAGCTTAGTTGGAGGGTTCGGCACTGAAGCTTTCCTT.

The chain combines TRBV4-2 with TRBJ1-1; D not certain. V lost 2 bases and J lost 1, with 17 bases in between. The CDR3 spans 17 residues. Germline V gene data show CDR1 as LGHNA and CDR2 as YNFKEQ. DNA for the CDR3: TGTGCCAGCAGCCAACGGCGTCGGGTCAAAACGAACACTGAAGCTTTCTTT. This codes for CASSQRRRVKTNTEAFF.

About this clone: With a much larger clone just one base away, this may be a read error. At the DNA level, this CDR3 is encoded by other sequences in the same sample as well. CDR3 amino acids: CASSLQNYGYTF. Written as DNA, the CDR3 is TGCGCCAGCAGTTTACAGAACTATGGCTACACCTTC. The V gene is TRBV28, the J gene TRBJ1-2; D gene unclear. The CDR3 loop spans 12 amino acids. CDR1 is MDHEN and CDR2 is SYDVKM in the germline V gene.

The chain employs TRBV6-1 and TRBJ1-3; D might be TRBD1 (5 bases). The CDR3 is 13 residues long. The germline CDR1 and CDR2 sequences are MNHNS and SASEGT. Trimming cost V 6 bases and J 4 bases, with 10 bases left between them. The CDR3 protein is CASRGLSGNTIYF. The CDR3 DNA reads TGTGCCAGCAGGGGGCTTTCGGGAAACACCATATATTTT.

The chain has TRBV6-6 and TRBJ2-5, with TRBD1 matching 10 bases. Near its end, the DNA agrees better with TRBJ2-7, so the J call may be wrong. CDR3 length equals 16 residues. Germline V lookup: CDR1 MNHNY, CDR2 SVGAGI (reference sequence). The CDR3 loop is CASTDQNRDRGHEQYF. CDR3 DNA sequence: TGTGCCAGCACCGACCAGAACCGGGACAGGGGCCACGAGCAGTACTTC.

The CDR3 nucleotides read TGTGCCAGCCGGGGGCGCGGGCCAAACATTCAGTACTTC. It specifies CASRGRGPNIQYF. This chain links TRBV27 with TRBJ2-4, with D possibly being TRBD1 or TRBD2 (6 bases each). V dropped 8 bases and J dropped 6 bases, with 14 bases sitting between them. Germline CDR1 is MNHEY and CDR2 is SMNVEV (reference sequence). CDR3 length equals 13 residues.

Worth noting for this clone: Other DNA sequences in the sample encode the same CDR3. This rearrangement joins TRBV5-4 to TRBJ1-1; D unresolved. CDR3 length: 14 amino acids. The ends were cut back, 2 bases at V and 0 bases at J, with 8 bases in the middle. The germline V gene encodes CDR1 SGHNT and CDR2 YYREEE (reference sequence). The CDR3 DNA sequence: TGTGCCAGCAGCTTAGAGGGTATGAACACTGAAGCTTTCTTT. As protein: CASSLEGMNTEAFF.

This clone turned up a few times. The V call is TRBV5-4, the J call TRBJ2-7; possible D gene TRBD2, 6 bases. CDR1 SGHNT and CDR2 YYREEE come from the germline V gene (reference sequence). V was trimmed by 4 bases and J by 6 bases, leaving 17 bases between them. The CDR3 spans 14 residues. DNA for the CDR3: TGTGCCAGCAGCCCCGGGTTTCGGGGAGGCGAGCAGTACTTC. Translated, it gives CASSPGFRGGEQYF. The full variable domain, its missing parts supplied by reference TRBV5-4 and TRBJ2-7, is ETGVTQSPTHLIKTRGQQVTLRCSSQSGHNTVSWYQQALGQGPQFIFQYYREEENGRGNFPPRFSGLQFPNYSSELNVNALELDDSALYLCASSPGFRGGEQYFGPGTRLTVT.

The CDR3 region has the DNA TGCAGCTTAAGACAGGGAAAAAACAGAGAGACCCAGTACTTC. As protein: CSLRQGKNRETQYF. The chain is built from TRBV29-1 and TRBJ2-5, with 7 bases that match TRBD1. The CDR3 loop spans 14 amino acids. With V trimmed by 8 bases and J by 4 bases, 13 bases remained unmatched. Germline loops: CDR1 SQVTM, CDR2 ANQGSEA.

The gene calls are TRBV30 and TRBJ2-2; D possibly matches TRBD1 or TRBD2 (5 bases each). The CDR3 totals 15 residues. Germline values: CDR1 GTSNPN, CDR2 SVGIG (reference sequence). Trimming stripped 7 bases from V and 5 bases from J, with 20 bases between. The CDR3 loop is CASTRGRVGTGELFF. The CDR3 DNA reads TGTGCCTCAACCCGGGGCAGGGTGGGGACCGGGGAGCTGTTTTTT.

The chain couples TRBV10-1 to TRBJ2-2; D is ambiguous. Germline lookup yields CDR1 WNHNN and CDR2 SYGVQD (reference sequence). V was trimmed by 4 bases and J by 1 base, leaving 1 base between them. This CDR3 has 12 residues. As DNA, the CDR3 is TGCGCCAGCAGTGGGAACACCGGGGAGCTGTTTTTT. Protein product: CASSGNTGELFF.

The chain uses TRBV6-4 and TRBJ2-7; 8 bases map to TRBD2. J gave up 3 bases and V 6 bases, and 13 bases lay outside the gene matches. CDR1 MRHNA and CDR2 SNTAGT come from the germline V gene. The CDR3 covers 16 residues. The CDR3 nucleotides are TGTGCCAGCAGACGAGCATCGAGACTAGCGCGCTACGAGCAGTACTTC. It translates to CASRRASRLARYEQYF.